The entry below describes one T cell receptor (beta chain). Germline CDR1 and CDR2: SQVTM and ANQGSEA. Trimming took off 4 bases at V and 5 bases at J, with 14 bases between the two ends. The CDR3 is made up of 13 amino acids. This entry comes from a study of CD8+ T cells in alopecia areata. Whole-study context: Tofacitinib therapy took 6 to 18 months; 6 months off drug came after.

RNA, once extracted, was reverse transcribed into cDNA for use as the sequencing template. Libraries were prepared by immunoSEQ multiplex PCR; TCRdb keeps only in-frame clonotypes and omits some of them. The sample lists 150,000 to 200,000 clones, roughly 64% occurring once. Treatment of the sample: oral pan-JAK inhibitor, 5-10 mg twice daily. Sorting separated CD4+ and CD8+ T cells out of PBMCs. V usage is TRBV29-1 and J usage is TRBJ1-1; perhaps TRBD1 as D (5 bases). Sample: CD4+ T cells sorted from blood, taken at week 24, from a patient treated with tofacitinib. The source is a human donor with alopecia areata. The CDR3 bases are TGCAGCGTTGTCTCGGGGGTGAGGACTGAAGCTTTCTTT. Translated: CSVVSGVRTEAFF.